These 10 T cell receptor beta chains were all obtained from the same sample, sequenced in a study of blood T cell repertoires in COVID-19. The method was immunoSEQ multiplex PCR; TCRdb's version includes in-frame clones alone and lacks a portion of them. The sample contains roughly 76,000 clones, around 82% of which appear only once. The sequencing sample was made of peripheral blood. Every receptor here comes from a human donor in a cohort sampled during active COVID-19.

The CDR3 DNA reads TGTGCCAGCAGCGGCTGGACAGGGTCTTCCGAGCAGTACTTC. Protein sequence: CASSGWTGSSEQYF. The chain has TRBV7-2 and TRBJ2-7; TRBD1 agrees at 8 bases. Germline trimming cut 5 bases from V and 6 bases from J; bases unmatched to any gene: 9. Germline CDR1 SGHTA, CDR2 FQGNSA. The length of the CDR3 is 14 residues. The full variable domain, in which reference TRBV7-2 and TRBJ2-7 provide the parts outside the CDR3, is GAGVSQSPSNKVTEKGKDVELRCDPISGHTALYWYRQSLGQGLEFLIYFQGNSAPDKSGLPSDRFSAERTGGSVSTLTIQRTQQEDSAVYLCASSGWTGSSEQYFGPGTRLTVT.

CDR3 sequence: CASSATSGFVTDTQYF. CDR3 DNA: TGTGCCAGCAGCGCGACTAGCGGATTCGTCACAGATACGCAGTATTTT. This sequence joins TRBV9 and TRBJ2-3; 9 bases agree with TRBD2. Germline V gives CDR1 SGDLS, CDR2 YYNGEE. The CDR3 length is 16 residues. The junction had 7 bases not matched to a gene; V was cut back by 3 bases and J by 2 bases.

This rearrangement joins TRBV3-1 (or the pseudogene TRBV3-2) to TRBJ2-7; D perhaps matches TRBD2 (6 bases). Germline V gene data show CDR1 as LGHDT and CDR2 as YNNKEL (reference sequence). CDR3 length: 14 residues. V was clipped by 5 bases and J by 2 bases, with 13 bases between them. This chain's CDR3 is CASSYSGGPYEQYF. The CDR3 nucleotides read TGTGCCAGCAGCTACTCCGGGGGACCCTACGAGCAGTACTTC.

This clone came up once. The chain carries TRBV5-1 and TRBJ2-2, with 11 bases that match TRBD2. Per the germline V gene, CDR1 is SGHRS and CDR2 is YFSETQ. The ends lost 1 base at V and 1 base at J; junction bases unmatched: 0. This CDR3 comprises 16 residues. The CDR3 loop reads CASSLLAGGNTGELFF. Here the CDR3 DNA reads TGCGCCAGCAGCTTGCTAGCGGGAGGGAACACCGGGGAGCTGTTTTTT.

V is TRBV25-1 and J is TRBJ2-5; D remains ambiguous. CDR3 length: 14 residues. V dropped 8 bases and J dropped 0 bases, with 13 bases sitting between them. The germline CDR1 and CDR2 sequences are MGHDK and SYGVNS. The CDR3 DNA follows: TGTGCCAGCCGCTCTAGAAGCAACCAAGAGACCCAGTACTTC. It yields the protein CASRSRSNQETQYF. Complete variable domain (other parts from reference TRBV25-1 and TRBJ2-5): EADIYQTPRYLVIGTGKKITLECSQTMGHDKMYWYQQDPGMELHLIHYSYGVNSTEKGDLSSESTVSRIRTEHFPLTLESARPSHTSQYLCASRSRSNQETQYFGPGTRLLVL.

This rearrangement joins TRBV29-1 to TRBJ1-3; 8 nucleotides match TRBD1. Germline-derived CDR1 and CDR2 are SQVTM and ANQGSEA. J lost 4 bases, V lost 7 bases, and 9 bases had no gene match. The CDR3 has 14 amino acids. The CDR3 sequence is CSASGQAVGNTIYF. The CDR3 DNA sequence: TGCAGCGCCTCGGGACAGGCGGTCGGAAACACCATATATTTT.

This clone was detected once. This rearrangement joins TRBV18 to TRBJ1-2; TRBD1 is a possible D gene (6 bases). The V and J ends lost 8 bases and 5 bases respectively, with 18 bases between them. This CDR3 is built from 14 residues. Germline CDR1 is KGHSH and CDR2 is LQKENI. CDR3 sequence (DNA): TGTGCCAGCCAGACAGACAGGACAGAGTATGGCTACACCTTC. As protein: CASQTDRTEYGYTF.

The chain has TRBV2 and TRBJ2-1; D is ambiguous. V was cut by 9 bases and J by 2 bases, with 11 bases left in between. The CDR3 is made up of 13 amino acids. CDR1 is SNHLY and CDR2 is FYNNEI in the germline V gene. CDR3 coding DNA: TGTGCCAGTGCTATAGAGACCTACAATGAGCAGTTCTTC. Residues: CASAIETYNEQFF.

V and J are TRBV27 and TRBJ2-5; TRBD2 aligns across 8 bases. The germline CDR1 and CDR2 sequences are MNHEY and SMNVEV (reference sequence). The CDR3 sequence is 15 residues long. Trimming took 6 bases from V and 2 from J; bases not matched to a gene: 8. The DNA of the CDR3 is TGTGCCAGCAGGCCAACTAGCGGCGTTCAAGAGACCCAGTACTTC. It translates to CASRPTSGVQETQYF.

The chain carries TRBV10-3 and TRBJ2-2, with D unclear. Trimming cost V 0 bases and J 4 bases, with 6 bases left between them. CDR3 length equals 14 residues. The germline gives CDR1 ENHRY, CDR2 SYGVKD. The DNA for the CDR3 is TGTGCCATCAGTGAGTCCGGAGCCACCGGGGAGCTGTTTTTT. Translated: CAISESGATGELFF.